Listed below are T cell receptor beta chains from one sample, sequenced in a study of T cell responses to AZD1222 COVID-19 vaccine. The data were produced by immunoSEQ multiplex PCR, yet TCRdb's version contains in-frame clones alone and is incomplete. The data contain approximately 100,000 clones, about 90% of them singletons. Sequencing used peripheral blood, obtained on day 0 of AZD1222 vaccination. These receptors all come from an adult in good health. Both conserved end residues are part of each CDR3. A D gene is named only where the DNA matches it firmly. Size is omitted from some rows. Given values are once, few, many or a class for expanded clones.

TRBD1	TRBV5-5	TRBJ1-4	.	CASSPDRGRPNEKLFF	TGTGCCAGCAGCCCCGACAGGGGGAGACCTAATGAAAAACTGTTTTTT
TRBD1	TRBV4-1	TRBJ2-3	.	CASSPLRDRETDTQYF	TGCGCCAGCAGCCCCCTAAGGGACAGGGAGACAGATACGCAGTATTTT
.	TRBV28	TRBJ2-2	few	CASIAGNTGELFF	TGTGCCAGCATCGCAGGGAACACCGGGGAGCTGTTTTTT
TRBD2	TRBV6-2/TRBV6-3	TRBJ2-5	.	CASSDRTRQETQYF	TGTGCCAGCAGTGATCGGACTAGGCAAGAGACCCAGTACTTC
.	TRBV5-1	TRBJ1-1	.	CASSLVGGAALNTEAFF	TGCGCCAGCAGCTTGGTGGGGGGCGCAGCCCTGAACACTGAAGCTTTCTTT
.	TRBV5-1	TRBJ1-6	once	CASSLEVPSPLHF	TGCGCCAGCAGCTTGGAAGTACCTTCACCCCTCCACTTT
.	TRBV20-1	TRBJ2-7	.	CSALYRTQYF	TGCAGTGCTTTGTACAGGACTCAGTACTTC
TRBD1	TRBV19	TRBJ1-4	.	CASSIGTGAEKLFF	TGTGCCAGTAGTATCGGGACAGGGGCTGAAAAACTGTTTTTT
.	TRBV5-1	TRBJ2-1	few	CASSLGTGSYNEQFF	TGCGCCAGCAGCTTGGGCACAGGTAGCTACAATGAGCAGTTCTTC
.	TRBV5-1	TRBJ1-6	.	CASSTRQNSPLHF	TGCGCCAGCAGCACCCGACAAAATTCACCCCTCCACTTT
.	TRBV29-1	TRBJ1-1	.	CSVGRGTEAFF	TGCAGCGTTGGCAGGGGCACTGAAGCTTTCTTT
.	TRBV6-6	TRBJ1-2	.	CASAPGRIYGYTF	TGTGCCAGTGCTCCGGGACGGATCTATGGCTACACCTTC
.	TRBV7-8	TRBJ1-4	.	CASSLTATNEKLFF	TGTGCCAGCAGCTTAACGGCAACTAATGAAAAACTGTTTTTT
.	TRBV7-8	TRBJ1-2	.	CASSQAGIHYGYTF	TGTGCCAGCAGTCAGGCCGGGATACACTATGGCTACACCTTC
.	TRBV2	TRBJ1-6	.	CASSDGGAGNSPLHF	TGTGCCAGCAGTGATGGTGGGGCTGGTAATTCACCCCTCCACTTT
.	TRBV2	TRBJ1-1	.	CASSAWPNTEAFF	TGTGCCAGCAGTGCGTGGCCGAACACTGAAGCTTTCTTT
.	TRBV9	TRBJ1-6	once	CASSVAEEGGSPLHF	TGTGCCAGCAGCGTAGCGGAGGAGGGAGGCTCACCCCTCCACTTT
.	TRBV28	TRBJ2-7	.	CASRDRFFYEQYF	TGTGCCAGCAGGGATCGATTTTTCTACGAGCAGTACTTC
.	TRBV2	TRBJ2-5	.	CASSDYQELQYF	TGTGCCAGCAGTGATTATCAAGAGCTACAGTACTTC
TRBD2	TRBV27	TRBJ2-7	.	CASSHYRTSGRALYEQYF	TGTGCCAGCAGTCATTACCGGACTAGCGGGAGGGCCTTGTACGAGCAGTACTTC
.	TRBV30	TRBJ1-2	.	CAWWRNYGYTF	TGTGCCTGGTGGCGAAACTATGGCTACACCTTC
TRBD1	TRBV19	TRBJ1-6	.	CASSPGQALNSPLHF	TGTGCCAGTAGTCCGGGACAGGCGTTAAATTCACCCCTCCACTTT
.	TRBV7-2	TRBJ1-5	.	CASSPNGGSNQPQHF	TGTGCCAGCAGCCCGAACGGAGGGAGCAATCAGCCCCAGCATTTT
.	TRBV5-1	TRBJ2-3	.	CASSLGDLSTDTQYF	TGCGCCAGCAGCTTGGGGGACTTGAGCACAGATACGCAGTATTTT
TRBD1	TRBV19	TRBJ2-7	.	CASGGQGLGEQYF	TGTGCCAGTGGCGGACAGGGATTGGGCGAGCAGTACTTC
.	TRBV29-1	TRBJ1-2	once	CSVESGGGYTF	TGCAGCGTTGAGTCGGGAGGGGGCTACACCTTC
TRBD1	TRBV3-1/TRBV3-2	TRBJ1-2	.	CASSQDGGGFYGYTF	TGTGCCAGCAGCCAAGATGGAGGGGGCTTCTATGGCTACACCTTC
.	TRBV27	TRBJ2-5	.	CASSDRETQYF	TGTGCCAGCAGCGACAGAGAGACCCAGTACTTC
TRBD1	TRBV19	TRBJ2-7	.	CASRSTGSSYEQYF	TGTGCCAGTAGGTCGACAGGGTCCTCCTACGAGCAGTACTTC